This TCR beta chain originates from a study of PD-1 blockade in mismatch repair-deficient tumors (dated by TCRdb to about 2017). Broadly, across the study: Between late 2013 and September 2016, the trial enrolled 70 to 100 consecutive patients with approximately eleven mismatch repair-deficient cancer types, every one of whom had been previously treated and was progressing. Tumor-associated T cell clones in the peripheral blood of patients responding to PD-1 blockade were tracked using deep sequencing of TCR CDR3 regions. Results and caveats for the whole study, not just this receptor: Tumor-resident clones, often undetectable in blood before treatment, expanded rapidly after pembrolizumab and then contracted, generally before radiologic responses.

Library construction relied on the immunoSEQ multiplex PCR assay. TCRdb's version of the immuneACCESS table is confined to in-frame rearrangements and falls short of the full clone set. An unresolved V gene accounts for under half of the shortfall where checked; the remainder is of unknown origin. Counted in this sample were about 22,000 clones; 84% of them appeared once. The top ten hold approximately 17% of the sample. Points on this clone: This clone's antigen is unknown. No clone much larger than this one lies a single base away; base qualities are absent.

For every enrolled patient, mismatch repair deficiency was confirmed by either polymerase chain reaction or immunohistochemistry. Three patients who responded to pembrolizumab therapy underwent TCR sequencing. In the phase II trial, pembrolizumab PD-1 blockade was tested prospectively in advanced mismatch repair-deficient cancers, no matter which tissue of origin the cancers came from. Peripheral blood T cell samples were collected serially, before PD-1 blockade began and at several time points afterward. Blood sampling times were expressed in weeks after the first pembrolizumab dose. At the junction V is shortened by 2 bases and J by 6 bases; bases outside the gene matches: 8. Taken from cysteine to phenylalanine, the CDR3 has 15 residues. Only the CDR3 DNA is retained, 45 bases long and in frame from the first base. As encoded in the germline V gene, CDR1 is SGDLS while CDR2 is YYNGEE.

Recombination linked TRBV9 to TRBJ2-1; TRBD1 fits 7 bases in the junction. The source material was peripheral blood, sampled 2 weeks after starting pembrolizumab. This sequence was found in an adult with mismatch repair-deficient cancer. The bases are TGTGCCAGCAGCGTGGGACAGTCAGGGGGCAATGAGCAGTTCTTC. It translates to CASSVGQSGGNEQFF.